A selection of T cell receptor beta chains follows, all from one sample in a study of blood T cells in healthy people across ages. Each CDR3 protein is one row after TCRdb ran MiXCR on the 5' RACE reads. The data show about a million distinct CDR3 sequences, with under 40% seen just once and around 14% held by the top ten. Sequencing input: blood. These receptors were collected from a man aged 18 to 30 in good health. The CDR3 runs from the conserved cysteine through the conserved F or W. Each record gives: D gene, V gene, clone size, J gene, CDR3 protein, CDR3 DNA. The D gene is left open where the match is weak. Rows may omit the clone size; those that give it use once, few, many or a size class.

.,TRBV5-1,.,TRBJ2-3,CASSAGTTTDTQYF,TGCGCCAGCTCCGCCGGGACAACCACAGATACGCAGTATTTT
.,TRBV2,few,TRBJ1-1,CASLGGRTEAFF,TGTGCCAGCTTGGGGGGAAGGACTGAAGCTTTCTTT
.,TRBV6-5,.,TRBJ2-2,CASREGTGELFF,TGTGCCAGCAGGGAGGGGACCGGGGAGCTGTTTTTT
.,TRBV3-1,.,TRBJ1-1,CASSHLGFGEVFF,TGTGCCAGCAGCCACCTGGGGTTTGGTGAAGTTTTCTTT
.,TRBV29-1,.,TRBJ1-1,CSVDGWRVRRGSNTEAFF,TGCAGCGTTGACGGATGGAGGGTAAGAAGGGGATCGAACACTGAAGCTTTCTTT
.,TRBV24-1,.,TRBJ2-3,CATSESGIYTQYF,TGTGCCACCAGTGAGTCTGGGATTTATACGCAGTATTTT
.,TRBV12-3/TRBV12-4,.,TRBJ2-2,CASSLNRGIVDTGELFF,TGTGCCAGCAGTTTAAATCGGGGGATCGTTGACACCGGGGAGCTGTTTTTT
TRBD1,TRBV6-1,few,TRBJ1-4,CASSQGGKHEKLFF,TGTGCCAGCAGTCAGGGGGGAAAGCATGAAAAACTGTTTTTT
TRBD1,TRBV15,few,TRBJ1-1,CATSRDQGEEAFF,TGTGCCACCAGCAGGGACCAGGGGGAAGAAGCTTTCTTT
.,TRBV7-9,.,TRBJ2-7,CASSLVGLDSYEQYF,TGTGCCAGCAGCTTAGTTGGTTTAGACTCCTACGAGCAGTACTTC
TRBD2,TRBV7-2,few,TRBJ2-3,CASSLLGNSLAGGRTDTQYF,TGTGCCAGCAGCCTACTGGGAAACTCATTAGCGGGGGGCCGCACAGATACGCAGTATTTT
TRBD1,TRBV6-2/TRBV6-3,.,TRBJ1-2,CASSGRDRDYGCTF,TGTGCCAGCAGTGGACGGGACAGGGATTATGGCTGCACCTTC
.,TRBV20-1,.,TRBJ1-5,CSARIGTDSNQPQHF,TGCAGTGCTAGGATAGGGACGGATAGCAATCAGCCCCAGCATTTT
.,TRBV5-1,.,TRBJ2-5,CASSLDGLGETQYF,TGCGCCAGCAGCTTGGATGGCTTGGGGGAGACCCAGTACTTC
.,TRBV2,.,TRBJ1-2,CASSDRPIYGCTF,TGTGCCAGCAGTGACAGGCCCATCTATGGCTGCACCTTC
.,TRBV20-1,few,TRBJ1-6,CSARPADVYHNSPLHF,TGCAGTGCCCGACCGGCGGACGTCTATCATAATTCACCCCTCCACTTT
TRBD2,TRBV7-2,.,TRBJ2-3,CASSLAGTKVDTQYF,TGTGCCAGCAGCTTAGCCGGGACTAAGGTGGATACGCAGTATTTT
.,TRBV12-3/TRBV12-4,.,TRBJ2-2,CASSLNRVDTGELFF,TGTGCCAGCAGTTTAAACAGGGTGGACACCGGGGAGCTGTTTTTT
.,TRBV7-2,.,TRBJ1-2,CASSPSGTIYGYTF,TGTGCCAGCAGCCCTTCCGGGACAATCTACGGCTACACCTTC
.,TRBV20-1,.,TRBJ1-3,CSARSQDYRNTIYF,TGCAGTGCCCGCTCTCAGGACTACCGGAACACCATATATTTT
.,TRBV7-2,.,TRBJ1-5,CASVLGRNQPQHF,TGTGCCAGCGTCCTAGGACGCAATCAGCCCCAGCATTTT
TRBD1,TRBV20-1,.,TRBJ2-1,CSATPTGTGSDEQFF,TGCAGTGCTACCCCCACCGGGACAGGGTCCGATGAGCAGTTCTTC
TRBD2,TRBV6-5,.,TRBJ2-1,CASRSTSGAYNEQFF,TGTGCCAGCAGGTCGACTAGCGGGGCATACAATGAGCAGTTCTTC
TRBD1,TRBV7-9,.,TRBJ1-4,CASSSNRGWANEKLFF,TGTGCCAGCAGCTCCAACAGGGGCTGGGCTAATGAAAAACTGTTTTTT
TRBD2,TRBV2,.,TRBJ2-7,CASRYFGTSGSSYNEQYF,TGTGCCAGCAGGTACTTCGGGACTAGCGGGAGCTCCTACAATGAGCAGTACTTC
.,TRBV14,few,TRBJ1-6,CASSQDDLTRPWNSPLHF,TGTGCCAGCAGCCAAGATGACTTGACCAGACCTTGGAATTCACCCCTCCACTTT
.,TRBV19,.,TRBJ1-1,CASSIVWQGNLNTEAFF,TGTGCCAGTAGTATAGTTTGGCAGGGGAACCTGAACACTGAAGCTTTCTTT
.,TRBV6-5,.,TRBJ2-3,CASSSQERTDTQYF,TGTGCCAGCAGTTCCCAAGAACGGACAGATACGCAGTATTTT
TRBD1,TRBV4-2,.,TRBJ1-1,CASSQEAPTGGEAFF,TGTGCCAGCAGCCAAGAGGCGCCAACAGGGGGCGAAGCTTTCTTT
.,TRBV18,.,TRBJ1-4,CASSPEWGLLWEKLFF,TGTGCCAGCTCACCAGAGTGGGGCCTCCTGTGGGAAAAACTGTTTTTT
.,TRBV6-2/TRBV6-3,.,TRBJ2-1,CASSSGGRQFF,TGTGCCAGCTCTTCCGGTGGGAGGCAGTTCTTC
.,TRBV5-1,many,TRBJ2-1,CASSSPLSVEQFF,TGCGCCAGCAGCTCCCCCCTTAGCGTAGAGCAGTTCTTC
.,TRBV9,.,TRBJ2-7,CASSSRLNSYEQYF,TGTGCCAGCAGTTCCCGACTAAACTCCTACGAGCAGTACTTC
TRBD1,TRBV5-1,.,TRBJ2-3,CASSLAATGTDTQYF,TGCGCCAGCAGCTTGGCCGCGACAGGGACAGATACGCAGTATTTT
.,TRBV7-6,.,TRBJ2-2,CASTAGPITGELFF,TGTGCCAGCACGGCGGGGCCGATTACCGGGGAGCTGTTTTTT
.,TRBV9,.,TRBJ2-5,CASSVGSVSYNEQYF,TGTGCCAGCAGCGTAGGGTCTGTTAGCTACAATGAGCAGTACTTC
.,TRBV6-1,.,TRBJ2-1,CASSEAWERGFDEQFF,TGTGCCAGCAGTGAAGCGTGGGAGAGGGGGTTTGATGAGCAGTTCTTC
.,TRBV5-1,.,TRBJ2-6,CASSFTGPSGANVLTF,TGCGCCAGCAGCTTTACAGGGCCCTCTGGGGCCAACGTCCTGACTTTC
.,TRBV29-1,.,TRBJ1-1,CSVAARRGTEAFF,TGCAGCGTGGCCGCCCGACGGGGCACTGAAGCTTTCTTT
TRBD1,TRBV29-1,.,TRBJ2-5,CSVKPGTGNEQYF,TGCAGCGTAAAACCCGGGACAGGGAATGAGCAGTACTTC
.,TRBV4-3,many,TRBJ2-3,CASREQSTDTQYF,TGCGCCAGCAGAGAACAAAGCACAGATACGCAGTATTTT
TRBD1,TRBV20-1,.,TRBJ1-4,CSASSDRVGEKLFF,TGCAGTGCTAGCTCCGACAGGGTTGGGGAAAAACTGTTTTTT
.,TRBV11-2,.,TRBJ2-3,CASSPAVSTDTQYF,TGTGCCAGCAGCCCCGCAGTAAGCACAGATACGCAGTATTTT
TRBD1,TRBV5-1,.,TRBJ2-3,CASNDRGLKDTQYF,TGCGCCAGCAACGACAGGGGGCTCAAAGATACGCAGTATTTT
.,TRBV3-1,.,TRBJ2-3,CASSQRRGADTQYF,TGTGCCAGCAGCCAAAGGAGGGGCGCAGATACGCAGTATTTT
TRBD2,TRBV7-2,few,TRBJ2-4,CASSLRLAGAYEAKNIQYF,TGTGCCAGCAGCCTTAGACTAGCGGGGGCTTACGAGGCCAAAAACATTCAGTACTTC
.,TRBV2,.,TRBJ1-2,CASVSRNYGYTF,TGTGCCAGCGTGAGCAGAAACTATGGCTACACCTTC
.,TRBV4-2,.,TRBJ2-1,CASSHLGAYNEQFF,TGTGCCAGCAGCCACCTCGGGGCTTACAATGAGCAGTTCTTC
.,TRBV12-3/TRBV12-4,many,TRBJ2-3,CASSPQGFTQYF,TGTGCCAGCAGTCCTCAGGGTTTTACGCAGTATTTT
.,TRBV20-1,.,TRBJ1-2,CSARSGNSYGYTF,TGCAGTGCCAGAAGCGGGAACAGCTATGGCTACACCTTC
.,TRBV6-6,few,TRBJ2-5,CASNSGTATVAQYF,TGTGCCAGCAATTCCGGGACCGCGACTGTGGCCCAGTACTTC
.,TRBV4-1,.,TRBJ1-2,CASSQDEGTNGYTF,TGCGCCAGCAGCCAAGATGAAGGGACCAACGGCTACACCTTC
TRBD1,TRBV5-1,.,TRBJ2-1,CASSSTGDRGTYNEQFF,TGCGCCAGCAGCTCTACGGGGGACAGGGGGACCTACAATGAGCAGTTCTTC
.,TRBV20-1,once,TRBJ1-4,CSARVRIDNEKLFF,TGCAGTGCTAGAGTCCGGATCGATAATGAAAAACTGTTTTTT
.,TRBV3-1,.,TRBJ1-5,CASSHEDQPQHF,TGTGCCAGCAGCCACGAGGATCAGCCCCAGCATTTT
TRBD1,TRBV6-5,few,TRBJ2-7,CASSYSGTGHYEQYF,TGTGCCAGCAGTTACTCCGGGACAGGGCATTACGAGCAGTACTTC
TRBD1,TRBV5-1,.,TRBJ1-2,CASRLQTGQTNYGYTF,TGCGCCAGCAGGCTTCAGACGGGACAGACAAACTATGGCTACACCTTC